The 8 T cell receptor beta chains listed next were all sequenced from one sample in a study of beta chain features in type 1 diabetes. Reverse transcribing all isolated RNA meant expressed TCRB transcripts were sequenced. Using immunoSEQ multiplex PCR, the repertoire was profiled, and TCRdb retains in-frame clones only, with some absent. The sample lists about 620,000 clones; 15% to 17% were seen once. The sample consisted of naive CD4+ T cells from blood. These receptors all come from a man between 18 and 29 years old in good health.

This clone was recorded only once. The chain joins TRBV7-9 to TRBJ2-2; either TRBD1 or TRBD2 may fit D (5 bases each). Germline values: CDR1 SEHNR, CDR2 FQNEAQ (reference sequence). V was shortened by 5 bases and J by 6 bases, with 10 bases between the two germline ends. The CDR3 has 13 residues. CDR3 in amino acids: CASSRMGAGELFF. The CDR3 nucleotides read TGTGCCAGCAGCCGAATGGGGGCCGGGGAGCTGTTTTTT.

Only a few counts were recorded for this clone. The chain has TRBV27 and TRBJ2-1, with 9 bases aligning to TRBD1. Germline loops: CDR1 MNHEY, CDR2 SMNVEV (reference sequence). The CDR3 is made up of 15 amino acids. Unmatched junction bases numbered 12, after V lost 8 bases and J lost 7 bases. CDR3 nucleotides: TGTGCCAGCCGAACCCCCGGGACAGGGATTAATGAGCAGTTCTTC. Protein product: CASRTPGTGINEQFF.

The gene calls are TRBV7-2 and TRBJ1-2, with D possibly TRBD1 on 6 matching bases. The CDR3 contains 17 residues. Germline assignment: CDR1 SGHTA and CDR2 FQGNSA. V gave up 3 bases and J gave up 5 bases, with 22 bases separating them. CDR3 in DNA: TGTGCCAGCAGCTTGACGGCCCGGGGGCATTCTGTATATGGCTACACCTTC. Translated, it gives CASSLTARGHSVYGYTF.

The chain recombines TRBV7-2 with TRBJ1-1; maybe TRBD1 (6 bases). The CDR3 loop spans 14 amino acids. With 5 bases removed from V and 10 bases from J, the gap between germline ends came to 20 bases. In germline, CDR1 is SGHTA, CDR2 FQGNSA. In DNA form, the CDR3 reads TGTGCCAGCAGCCCCATGGCAGGGGCCCCAAGAGCTTTCTTT. Translation gives CASSPMAGAPRAFF. Variable domain in full (rest from reference TRBV7-2 and TRBJ1-1): GAGVSQSPSNKVTEKGKDVELRCDPISGHTALYWYRQSLGQGLEFLIYFQGNSAPDKSGLPSDRFSAERTGGSVSTLTIQRTQQEDSAVYLCASSPMAGAPRAFFGQGTRLTVV.

CDR3: CASSPRGGVGYQPQHF. The CDR3 nucleotides are TGTGCCAGCTCACCAAGGGGAGGGGTTGGATATCAGCCCCAGCATTTT. The chain joins TRBV18 to TRBJ1-5; D might be TRBD1 (5 bases). Germline-derived CDR1 and CDR2 are KGHSH and LQKENI. V lost 2 bases to trimming and J lost 5 bases, with 16 bases between them. This CDR3 is 16 amino acids long.

This clone was counted only a few times. In DNA, the CDR3 is TGTGCCATCAACAAGGGACAGGGGATCGATGAGCAGTTCTTC. Its translation: CAINKGQGIDEQFF. The chain links TRBV10-3 to TRBJ2-1, with 10 bases aligning to TRBD1. CDR1 is ENHRY, CDR2 SYGVKD, per germline. The V gene end was trimmed by 7 bases and the J gene end by 8 bases; junction bases not matched to a gene: 8. The CDR3 has 14 residues.

The V call is TRBV10-3, the J call TRBJ1-3; D not resolved. The CDR3 totals 14 residues. CDR1 and CDR2 (germline): ENHRY, SYGVKD. Trimming removed 4 bases from V and 0 bases from J, with 7 bases in between. CDR3 coding DNA: TGTGCCATCAGTGGACAAGACTCTGGAAACACCATATATTTT. It codes for CAISGQDSGNTIYF.

The sample holds a few counts of this clone. The chain joins TRBV27 to TRBJ2-5; 14 bases match TRBD2. The DNA end is more similar to TRBJ2-7, so the J call may be wrong. Germline CDR1 is MNHEY and CDR2 is SMNVEV (reference sequence). CDR3 length equals 17 residues. The CDR3 nucleotides are TGTGCCAGCAGTTTGACCGGGACTAGCGGGAGTCTCTACGAGCAGTACTTC. Residues: CASSLTGTSGSLYEQYF.